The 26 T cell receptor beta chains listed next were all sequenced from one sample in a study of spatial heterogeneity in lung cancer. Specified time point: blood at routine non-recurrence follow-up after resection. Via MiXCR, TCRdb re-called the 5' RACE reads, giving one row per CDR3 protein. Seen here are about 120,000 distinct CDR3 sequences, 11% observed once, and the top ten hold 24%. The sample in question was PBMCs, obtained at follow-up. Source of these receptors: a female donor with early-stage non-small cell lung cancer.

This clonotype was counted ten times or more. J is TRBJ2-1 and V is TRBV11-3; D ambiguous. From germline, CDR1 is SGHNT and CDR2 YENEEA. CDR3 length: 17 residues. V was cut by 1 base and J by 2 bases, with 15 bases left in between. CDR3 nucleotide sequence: TGTGCCAGCAGCTTAGTTCGGTCTACGCCTCCCTACAATGAGCAGTTCTTC. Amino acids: CASSLVRSTPPYNEQFF.

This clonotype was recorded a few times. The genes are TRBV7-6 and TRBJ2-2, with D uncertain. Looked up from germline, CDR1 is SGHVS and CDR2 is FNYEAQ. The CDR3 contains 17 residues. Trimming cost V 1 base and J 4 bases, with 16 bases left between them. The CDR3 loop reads CASSLVVHRRATGELFF. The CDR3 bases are TGTGCCAGCAGCTTAGTGGTTCATAGACGAGCCACCGGGGAGCTGTTTTTT.

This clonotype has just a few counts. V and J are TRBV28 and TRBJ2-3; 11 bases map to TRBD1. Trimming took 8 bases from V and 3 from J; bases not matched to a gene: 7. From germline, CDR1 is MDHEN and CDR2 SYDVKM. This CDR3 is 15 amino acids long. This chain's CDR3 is CASGTGGRVTDTQYF. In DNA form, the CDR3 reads TGTGCCAGCGGGACAGGGGGACGGGTTACAGATACGCAGTATTTT.

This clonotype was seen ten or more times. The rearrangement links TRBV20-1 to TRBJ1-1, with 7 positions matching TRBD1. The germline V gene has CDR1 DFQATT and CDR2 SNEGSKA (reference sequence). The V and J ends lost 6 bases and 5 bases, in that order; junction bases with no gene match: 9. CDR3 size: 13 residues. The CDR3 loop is CSAPEGARTEAFF. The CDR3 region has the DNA TGCAGTGCCCCCGAGGGGGCGCGGACTGAAGCTTTCTTT.

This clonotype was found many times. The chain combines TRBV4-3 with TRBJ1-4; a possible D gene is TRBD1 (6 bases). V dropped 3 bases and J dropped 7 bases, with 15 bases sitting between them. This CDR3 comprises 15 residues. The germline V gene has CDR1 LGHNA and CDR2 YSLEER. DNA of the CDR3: TGCGCCAGCAGCCAGCAGGGGAAAGGTGGTGAAAAACTGTTTTTT. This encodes CASSQQGKGGEKLFF.

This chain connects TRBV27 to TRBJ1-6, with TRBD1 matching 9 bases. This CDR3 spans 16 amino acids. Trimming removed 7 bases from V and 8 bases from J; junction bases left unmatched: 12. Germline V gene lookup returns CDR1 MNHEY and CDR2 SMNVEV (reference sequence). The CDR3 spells CASKRGDRAAYSPLHF. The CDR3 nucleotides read TGTGCCAGCAAACGGGGGGACAGGGCCGCCTATTCACCCCTCCACTTT.

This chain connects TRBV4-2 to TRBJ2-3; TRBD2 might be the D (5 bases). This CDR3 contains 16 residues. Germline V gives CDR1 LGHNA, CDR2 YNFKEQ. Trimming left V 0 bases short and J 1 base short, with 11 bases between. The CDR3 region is CASSQEASRRTDTQYF. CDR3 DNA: TGTGCCAGCAGCCAAGAAGCTAGCAGGCGCACAGATACGCAGTATTTT.

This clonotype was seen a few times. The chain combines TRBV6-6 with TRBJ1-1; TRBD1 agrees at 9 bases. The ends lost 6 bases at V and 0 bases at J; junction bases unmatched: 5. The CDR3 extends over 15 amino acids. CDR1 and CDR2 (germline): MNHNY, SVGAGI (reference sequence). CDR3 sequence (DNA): TGTGCCAGCAGGAAACAGGGGGCCGTGAACACTGAAGCTTTCTTT. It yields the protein CASRKQGAVNTEAFF.

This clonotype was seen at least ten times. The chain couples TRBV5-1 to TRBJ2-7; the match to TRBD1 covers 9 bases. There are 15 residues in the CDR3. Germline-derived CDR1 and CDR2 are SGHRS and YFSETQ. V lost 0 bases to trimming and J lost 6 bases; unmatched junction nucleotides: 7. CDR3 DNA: TGCGCCAGCAGCTTGGCCGGGACAGGGAGTCGCGAGCAGTACTTC. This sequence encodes CASSLAGTGSREQYF.

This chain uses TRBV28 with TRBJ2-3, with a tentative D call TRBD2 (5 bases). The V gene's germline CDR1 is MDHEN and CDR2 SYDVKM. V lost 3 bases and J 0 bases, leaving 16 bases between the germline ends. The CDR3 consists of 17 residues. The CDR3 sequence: CASSFPLREESTDTQYF. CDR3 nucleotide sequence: TGTGCCAGCAGTTTCCCCCTGAGGGAAGAAAGCACAGATACGCAGTATTTT.

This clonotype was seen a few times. The CDR3 DNA sequence: TGTGCCAGCAGCCCTCTAGCGGGAGGGGTCAGTGAGCAGTTCTTC. This gives the protein CASSPLAGGVSEQFF. The chain joins TRBV3-1 to TRBJ2-1, with 12 nucleotides matching TRBD2. Per germline, CDR1 LGHDT and CDR2 YNNKEL (reference sequence). V gave up 4 bases and J gave up 9 bases; unmatched junction bases: 7. This CDR3 spans 15 amino acids.

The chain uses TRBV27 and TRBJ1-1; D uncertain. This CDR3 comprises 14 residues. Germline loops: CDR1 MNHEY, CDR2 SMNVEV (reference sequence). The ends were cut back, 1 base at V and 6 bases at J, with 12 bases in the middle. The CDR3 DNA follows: TGTGCCAGCAGTTTATGGACGGGGTTGCCTGAAGCTTTCTTT. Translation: CASSLWTGLPEAFF.

The CDR3 DNA reads as TGCGCCAGCAGCTCAAACCAACTAGCGGGAGGGCCCGATGAGCAGTTCTTC. This encodes CASSSNQLAGGPDEQFF. The gene calls are TRBV5-1 and TRBJ2-1, with TRBD2 matching over 13 bases. Trimming took 3 bases from V and 8 from J; bases not matched to a gene: 11. Germline-derived CDR1 and CDR2 are SGHRS and YFSETQ. The length of the CDR3 is 17 residues.

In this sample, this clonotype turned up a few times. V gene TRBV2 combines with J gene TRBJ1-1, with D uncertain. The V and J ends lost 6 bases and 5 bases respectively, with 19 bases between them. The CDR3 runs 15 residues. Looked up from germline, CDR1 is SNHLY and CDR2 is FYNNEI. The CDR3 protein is CASRAAFARDTEAFF. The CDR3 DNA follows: TGTGCCAGCAGAGCCGCTTTTGCGAGGGATACTGAAGCTTTCTTT.

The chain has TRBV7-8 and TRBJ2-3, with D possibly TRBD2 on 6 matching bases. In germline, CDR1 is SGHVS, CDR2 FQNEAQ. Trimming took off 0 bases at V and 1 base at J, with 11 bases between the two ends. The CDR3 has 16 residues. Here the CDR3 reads CASSLAPGLGTDTQYF. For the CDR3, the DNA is TGTGCCAGCAGCTTAGCACCGGGACTTGGCACAGATACGCAGTATTTT.

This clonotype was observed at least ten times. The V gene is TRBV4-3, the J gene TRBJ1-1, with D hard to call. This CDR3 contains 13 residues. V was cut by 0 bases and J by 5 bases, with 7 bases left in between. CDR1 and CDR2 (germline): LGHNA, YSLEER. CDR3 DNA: TGCGCCAGCAGCCAAGAGGGGAGAACTGAAGCTTTCTTT. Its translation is CASSQEGRTEAFF.

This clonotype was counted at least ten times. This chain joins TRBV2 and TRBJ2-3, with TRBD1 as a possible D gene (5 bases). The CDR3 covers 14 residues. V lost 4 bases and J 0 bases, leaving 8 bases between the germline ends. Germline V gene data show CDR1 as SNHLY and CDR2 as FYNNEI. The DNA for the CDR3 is TGTGCCAGCAGTGGGACAACTAGCACAGATACGCAGTATTTT. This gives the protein CASSGTTSTDTQYF.

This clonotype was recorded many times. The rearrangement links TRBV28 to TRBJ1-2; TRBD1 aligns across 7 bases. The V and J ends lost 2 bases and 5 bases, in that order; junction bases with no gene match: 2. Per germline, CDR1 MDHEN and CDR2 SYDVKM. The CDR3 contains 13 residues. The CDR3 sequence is CASSLTGDYGYTF. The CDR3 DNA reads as TGTGCCAGCAGTTTAACAGGGGATTATGGCTACACCTTC.

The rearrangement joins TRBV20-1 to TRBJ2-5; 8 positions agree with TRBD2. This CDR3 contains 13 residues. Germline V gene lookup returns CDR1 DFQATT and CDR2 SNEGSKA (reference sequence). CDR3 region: CSPWERERETQYF. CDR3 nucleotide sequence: TGCAGCCCTTGGGAGCGGGAGAGAGAGACCCAGTACTTC.

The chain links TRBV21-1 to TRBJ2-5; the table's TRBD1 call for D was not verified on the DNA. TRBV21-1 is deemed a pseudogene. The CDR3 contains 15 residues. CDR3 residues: CASSKGREKKETQYF. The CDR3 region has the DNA TGTGCCAGCAGCAAAGGCCGGGAGAAAAAAGAGACCCAGTACTTC.

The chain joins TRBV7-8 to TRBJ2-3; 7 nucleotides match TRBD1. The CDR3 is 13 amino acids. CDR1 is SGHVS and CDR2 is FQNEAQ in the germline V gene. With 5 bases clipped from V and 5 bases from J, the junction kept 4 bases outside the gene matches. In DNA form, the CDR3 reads TGTGCCAGCAGCCCCCGACAGGGAGATACGCAGTATTTT. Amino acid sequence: CASSPRQGDTQYF.

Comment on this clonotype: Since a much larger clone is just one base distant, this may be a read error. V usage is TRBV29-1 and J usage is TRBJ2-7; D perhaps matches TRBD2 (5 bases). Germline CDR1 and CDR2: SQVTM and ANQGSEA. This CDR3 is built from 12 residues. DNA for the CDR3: TGCAGCGTTGAGAGACCGGGATACGAGCAGAACTTC. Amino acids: CSVERPGYEQNF.

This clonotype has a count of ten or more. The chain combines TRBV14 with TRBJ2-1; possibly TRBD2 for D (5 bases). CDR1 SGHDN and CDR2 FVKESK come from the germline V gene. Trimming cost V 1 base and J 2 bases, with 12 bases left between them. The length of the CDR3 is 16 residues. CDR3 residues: CASSQGTSLPYNEQFF. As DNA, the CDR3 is TGTGCCAGCAGCCAAGGAACTAGTCTACCCTACAATGAGCAGTTCTTC.

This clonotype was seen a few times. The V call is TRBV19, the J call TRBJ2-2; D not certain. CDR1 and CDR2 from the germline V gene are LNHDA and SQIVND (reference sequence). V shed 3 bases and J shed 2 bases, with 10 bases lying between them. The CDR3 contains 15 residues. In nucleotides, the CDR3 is TGTGCCAGTAGTATGGAACTGACTAACACCGGGGAGCTGTTTTTT. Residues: CASSMELTNTGELFF.

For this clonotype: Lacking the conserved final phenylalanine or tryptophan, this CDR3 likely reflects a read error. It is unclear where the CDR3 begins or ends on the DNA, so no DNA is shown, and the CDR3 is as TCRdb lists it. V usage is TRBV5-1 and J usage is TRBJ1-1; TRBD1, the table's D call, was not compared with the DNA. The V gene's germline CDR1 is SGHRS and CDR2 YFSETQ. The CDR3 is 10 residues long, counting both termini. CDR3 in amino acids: CASSTRTGGP.

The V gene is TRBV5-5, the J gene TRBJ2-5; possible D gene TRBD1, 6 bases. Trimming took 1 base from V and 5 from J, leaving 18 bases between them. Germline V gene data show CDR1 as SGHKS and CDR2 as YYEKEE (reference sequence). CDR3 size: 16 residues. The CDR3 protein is CASSLLFTGPTETQYF. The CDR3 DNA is TGTGCCAGCAGCTTGTTATTTACAGGGCCCACGGAGACCCAGTACTTC.